Described below is a single T cell receptor beta chain sequence and its context. Some clones are missing from TCRdb's copy, which holds only in-frame ones; the method was immunoSEQ multiplex PCR. The repertoire has more than 200,000 clones, roughly 80% of them found once; the top ten carry around 4.1%. This sample was included in a study of blood T cell repertoires in COVID-19. The CDR3 runs 14 residues. Germline V gene lookup returns CDR1 SGHAT and CDR2 FQNNGV. Trimming at V came to 5 bases and at J to 6 bases, leaving 9 bases not matched to a gene. The genes are TRBV11-2 and TRBJ1-2; 7 positions match TRBD1. The origin of this receptor is a woman between 35 and 50 years old with active or convalescent COVID-19. Sequences were obtained from peripheral blood. CDR3 in DNA: TGTGCCAGCAGCACCTGGACAGGTTCGGATGGCTACACCTTC. Protein product: CASSTWTGSDGYTF.